Sequencing of this T cell receptor (beta chain) was carried out in a study of blood T cells in healthy people across ages. Alongside a J-beta primer mix, a sample-barcoded 5' primer served in a second PCR lasting about 7 to 12 cycles. TCRdb reprocessed the 5' RACE reads with MiXCR, giving one entry per CDR3 protein. The sample has hundreds of thousands of distinct CDR3 sequences, roughly 50% seen once. V was pared by 5 bases and J by 0 bases, with 11 bases between. The CDR3 covers 14 residues. CDR1 and CDR2 from the germline V gene are MNHEY and SVGEGT. This chain links TRBV6-2 or TRBV6-3 with TRBJ2-7; no firm D call. The clonotype comes from a man aged 40-55 years in good health. Sequences were obtained from blood. The CDR3: CASSVGRGSYEQYF. In nucleotides, the CDR3 is TGTGCCAGCAGTGTGGGCAGAGGCTCCTACGAGCAGTACTTC.